Following are 16 T cell receptor beta chains from one sample sequenced in a study of blood T cell repertoires in COVID-19. Sequencing used immunoSEQ multiplex PCR; TCRdb keeps in-frame clones, though not all of them. The top ten hold under 2.5% of the sample, which has 200,000 to 300,000 clones, around 87% seen once. Sequenced material: peripheral blood. Receptors were obtained from a woman in her forties or fifties with acute or convalescent COVID-19.

This chain's CDR3 is CASSLLAGGREQYF. The CDR3, as DNA: TGTGCCAGCAGTTTACTAGCGGGAGGGCGAGAGCAGTACTTC. This rearrangement joins TRBV28 to TRBJ2-7; 12 bases fit TRBD2. The J segment lost 7 bases and the V segment lost 2 bases, leaving 3 bases of the junction unmatched. Per germline, CDR1 MDHEN and CDR2 SYDVKM. The CDR3 sequence is 14 residues long. The whole variable domain, remainder taken from reference TRBV28 and TRBJ2-7, is DVKVTQSSRYLVKRTGEKVFLECVQDMDHENMFWYRQDPGLGLRLIYFSYDVKMKEKGDIPEGYSVSREKKERFSLILESASTNQTSMYLCASSLLAGGREQYFGPGTRLTVT.

This chain connects TRBV28 to TRBJ2-1; D is unclear. Germline CDR1 MDHEN, CDR2 SYDVKM. Trimming stripped 2 bases from V and 0 bases from J, with 8 bases between. The CDR3 consists of 15 residues. CDR3 amino acids: CASSLADSSYNEQFF. CDR3 in DNA: TGTGCCAGCAGTTTAGCGGATAGCTCCTACAATGAGCAGTTCTTC. Supplemented by reference TRBV28 and TRBJ2-1, the full variable domain reads DVKVTQSSRYLVKRTGEKVFLECVQDMDHENMFWYRQDPGLGLRLIYFSYDVKMKEKGDIPEGYSVSREKKERFSLILESASTNQTSMYLCASSLADSSYNEQFFGPGTRLTVL.

The chain recombines TRBV19 with TRBJ2-1, with 8 bases aligning to TRBD1. This CDR3 has 15 residues. Germline V CDR1 and CDR2: LNHDA, SQIVND (reference sequence). V lost 4 bases, J lost 8 bases, and 10 bases stayed unmatched. The CDR3 here is CASSTPGTGGDEQFF. CDR3 DNA: TGTGCCAGTAGTACCCCCGGGACAGGAGGCGATGAGCAGTTCTTC.

The chain carries TRBV19 and TRBJ1-1; D remains ambiguous. The CDR3 is 14 amino acids. Trimming stripped 5 bases from V and 6 bases from J, with 16 bases between. The germline CDR1 and CDR2 sequences are LNHDA and SQIVND (reference sequence). The CDR3 DNA is TGTGCCAGTAGTGATGGACTATTGGGCGCTGAAGCTTTCTTT. Translating it yields CASSDGLLGAEAFF.

This clone was observed a handful of times. The rearrangement uses TRBV6-2 or TRBV6-3 and TRBJ1-5, with TRBD1 matching 7 bases. This CDR3 has 15 residues. Germline values: CDR1 MNHEY, CDR2 SVGEGT. V was clipped by 4 bases and J by 4 bases; unmatched bases: 7. Here the CDR3 DNA reads TGTGCCAGCAGTTTCCTCAGGGGGGCAAATCAGCCCCAGCATTTT. Its protein product is CASSFLRGANQPQHF.

The chain has TRBV12-3 or TRBV12-4 and TRBJ2-1; D call uncertain. Trimming left V 5 bases short and J 2 bases short, with 7 bases between. CDR3 length: 13 amino acids. The CDR3 reads CASSPDTYNEQFF. CDR3 DNA: TGTGCCAGCAGTCCCGACACCTACAATGAGCAGTTCTTC.

The gene calls are TRBV14 and TRBJ2-2, with TRBD2 matching over 8 bases. V shed 10 bases, J shed 6 bases, and the junction held 22 bases outside the gene matches. Germline values: CDR1 SGHDN, CDR2 FVKESK. The length of the CDR3 is 18 residues. In nucleotides, the CDR3 is TGTGCCACCCCCCAAGGTGGAGAAGCGGGAGTCCTCGCCGGGGAGCTGTTTTTT. This encodes CATPQGGEAGVLAGELFF.

The genes are TRBV11-2 and TRBJ1-2; D remains ambiguous. Germline lookup yields CDR1 SGHAT and CDR2 FQNNGV. Deletions cut 1 base from V and 4 bases from J, with 10 bases between. The CDR3 covers 14 residues. CDR3 nucleotides: TGTGCCAGCAGCTTAGTGCCCTCAGTCTATGGCTACACCTTC. It encodes CASSLVPSVYGYTF.

This clone appeared a single time. The gene calls are TRBV7-3 and TRBJ2-7; 7 positions agree with TRBD1. J lost 8 bases, V lost 5 bases, and 9 bases had no gene match. This CDR3 is 13 amino acids long. The V gene's germline CDR1 is SGHTA and CDR2 FQGTGA. CDR3 region: CASSEEPTGQQYF. The DNA for the CDR3 is TGTGCCAGCAGCGAGGAACCGACAGGGCAGCAGTACTTC. The variable domain in full, completed from reference TRBV7-3 and TRBJ2-7, reads GAGVSQTPSNKVTEKGKYVELRCDPISGHTALYWYRQSLGQGPEFLIYFQGTGAADDSGLPNDRFFAVRPEGSVSTLKIQRTERGDSAVYLCASSEEPTGQQYFGPGTRLTVT.

The chain carries TRBV7-9 and TRBJ2-3, with 7 bases lining up with TRBD2. This CDR3 has 13 residues. Germline V gene data show CDR1 as SEHNR and CDR2 as FQNEAQ (reference sequence). Trimming removed 8 bases from V and 5 bases from J; junction bases left unmatched: 7. The CDR3: CASRRREIDTQYF. In DNA, the CDR3 is TGTGCCAGCCGGAGGCGGGAGATAGATACGCAGTATTTT.

The rearrangement uses TRBV2 and TRBJ1-1, with D possibly matching TRBD1 (6 bases). The CDR3 spans 15 residues. Trimming removed 5 bases from V and 4 bases from J, with 17 bases in between. Germline loops: CDR1 SNHLY, CDR2 FYNNEI. The CDR3 spells CASSKQGFEGTEAFF. In nucleotides, the CDR3 is TGTGCCAGCAGTAAACAGGGATTTGAGGGCACTGAAGCTTTCTTT.

This rearrangement joins TRBV6-5 to TRBJ2-7; no reliable D call. The CDR3 covers 13 residues. The germline V gene encodes CDR1 MNHEY and CDR2 SVGAGI. The germline V and J ends were trimmed by 5 bases and 0 bases, with 8 bases remaining between them. The chain's CDR3 is CASSKKSSYEQYF. The CDR3, as DNA: TGTGCCAGCAGTAAGAAGAGCTCCTACGAGCAGTACTTC.

The V and J genes are TRBV9 and TRBJ2-2; TRBD2 matches 7 bases. Germline values: CDR1 SGDLS, CDR2 YYNGEE. There are 16 residues in the CDR3. The V and J ends lost 4 bases and 2 bases, in that order; junction bases with no gene match: 8. The DNA of the CDR3 is TGTGCCAGCAGCACTGCCCCGGGACTAAACACCGGGGAGCTGTTTTTT. Translating gives CASSTAPGLNTGELFF.

The CDR3 spells CATSILGQLNTEAFF. The CDR3 coding sequence is TGTGCCACCAGCATATTGGGACAGCTAAACACTGAAGCTTTCTTT. This chain joins TRBV15 and TRBJ1-1, with 7 bases fitting TRBD1. This CDR3 has 15 amino acids. The V segment lost 4 bases and the J segment 2 bases; nucleotides outside the gene matches: 7. CDR1 LNHNV and CDR2 YYDKDF come from the germline V gene (reference sequence).

V gene TRBV9 combines with J gene TRBJ1-2, with D possibly matching TRBD1 (6 bases). V was pared by 4 bases and J by 4 bases, with 14 bases between. The V gene's germline CDR1 is SGDLS and CDR2 YYNGEE. The length of the CDR3 is 14 residues. In nucleotides, the CDR3 is TGTGCCAGCAGCCCCCGACGGGGGGCCTATGGCTACACCTTC. It encodes CASSPRRGAYGYTF.

The chain recombines TRBV10-3 with TRBJ2-7; D is unresolved. The CDR3 runs 14 residues. Germline loops: CDR1 ENHRY, CDR2 SYGVKD. Trimming pared 3 bases from V and 0 bases from J, leaving 9 bases between. DNA of the CDR3: TGTGCCATCAGTGACGTCCCGAGCTCCTACGAGCAGTACTTC. Amino acid sequence: CAISDVPSSYEQYF.